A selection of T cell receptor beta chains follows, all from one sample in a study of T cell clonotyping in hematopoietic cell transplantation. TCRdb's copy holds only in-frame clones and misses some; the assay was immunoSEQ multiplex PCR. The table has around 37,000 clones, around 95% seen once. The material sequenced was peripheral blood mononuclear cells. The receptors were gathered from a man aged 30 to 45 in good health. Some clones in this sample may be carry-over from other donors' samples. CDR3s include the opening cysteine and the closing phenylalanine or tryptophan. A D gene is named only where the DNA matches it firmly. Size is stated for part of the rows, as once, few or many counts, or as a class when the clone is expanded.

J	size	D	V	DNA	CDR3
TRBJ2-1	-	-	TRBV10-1	TGCGCCAGCAGTGAGCTTATGGGAGATGAGCAGTTCTTC	CASSELMGDEQFF
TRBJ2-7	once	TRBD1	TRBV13	TGTGCCAGCAGCTTAGCGGGACAGGGGGGACCTGACGAGCAGTACTTC	CASSLAGQGGPDEQYF
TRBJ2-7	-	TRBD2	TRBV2	TGTGCCAGCAGCCTCGAGCGGGGGGGCAACTACGAGCAGTACTTC	CASSLERGGNYEQYF
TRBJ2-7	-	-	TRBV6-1	TGTGCCAGCAGCTATGACCGGGACTTCTCCTACGAGCAGTACTTC	CASSYDRDFSYEQYF
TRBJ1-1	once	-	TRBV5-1	TGCGCCAGCAGCTTGGGGGCAGGGATGGACACTGAAGCTTTCTTT	CASSLGAGMDTEAFF
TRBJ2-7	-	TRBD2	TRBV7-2	TGTGCCAGCAGCCCCTGGACTAGCGGGGGGTACGAGCAGTACTTC	CASSPWTSGGYEQYF
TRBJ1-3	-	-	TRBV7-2	TGTGCCAGCAGCTTAGTGTTGGGCTCTGGAAACACCATATATTTT	CASSLVLGSGNTIYF
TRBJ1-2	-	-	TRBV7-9	TGTGCCAGCAGCCCAGAAGGACAGCCCTATGGCTACACCTTC	CASSPEGQPYGYTF
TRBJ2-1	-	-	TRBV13	TGTGCCAGCCCAGGAAATGGAGGGGGCTACAATGAGCAGTTCTTC	CASPGNGGGYNEQFF
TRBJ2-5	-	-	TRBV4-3	TGCGCCAGCAGCCAAGATAGGCGAGACAAAGAGACCCAGTACTTC	CASSQDRRDKETQYF